The next 28 T cell receptor beta chains were all read from a single sample in a study of OX40 agonist ivuxolimab in advanced cancers. The method was immunoSEQ multiplex PCR; TCRdb's version includes in-frame clones alone and lacks a portion of them. Of under 35,000 clones in the sample, roughly 90% are singletons; the top ten hold around a third. The sequencing used CD4+ or CD8+ T cells sorted from blood, collected in a trial of the OX40 agonist ivuxolimab. These receptors all stem from an adult with an advanced solid tumor such as melanoma, head and neck, liver or kidney cancer.

V usage is TRBV5-8 and J usage is TRBJ1-1, with D unresolved. Germline V lookup: CDR1 SGHTS, CDR2 YDEGEE. The CDR3 contains 12 residues. Trimming left V 1 base short and J 5 bases short, with 6 bases between. The CDR3 loop is CASSLWVTEAFF. CDR3 nucleotides: TGTGCCAGCAGCTTGTGGGTAACTGAAGCTTTCTTT. Full variable domain (remainder filled in from reference TRBV5-8 and TRBJ1-1): EAGVTQSPTHLIKTRGQQATLRCSPISGHTSVYWYQQALGLGLQFLLWYDEGEERNRGNFPPRFSGRQFPNYSSELNVNALELEDSALYLCASSLWVTEAFFGQGTRLTVV.

V usage is TRBV29-1 and J usage is TRBJ2-7; D is uncertain. The V and J ends lost 2 bases and 3 bases respectively, with 17 bases between them. The CDR3 has 15 amino acids. The germline V gene encodes CDR1 SQVTM and CDR2 ANQGSEA. CDR3 loop: CSVELQTHSSYEQYF. The CDR3 DNA reads TGCAGCGTTGAACTTCAGACACACTCGAGCTACGAGCAGTACTTC.

The chain is built from TRBV19 and TRBJ1-1; 7 nucleotides line up with TRBD1. V lost 7 bases, J lost 1 base, and 9 bases stayed unmatched. CDR1 is LNHDA, CDR2 SQIVND, per germline (reference sequence). The CDR3 has 15 amino acids. The CDR3: CASTQPGQQNTEAFF. For the CDR3, the DNA is TGTGCCAGTACTCAACCGGGACAGCAGAACACTGAAGCTTTCTTT.

The chain joins TRBV28 to TRBJ2-2; 7 nucleotides match TRBD1. V was pared by 1 base and J by 2 bases, with 7 bases of the junction left unmatched. This CDR3 is 17 amino acids long. The germline V gene has CDR1 MDHEN and CDR2 SYDVKM. CDR3: CASSLFTGTDNTGELFF. CDR3 coding DNA: TGTGCCAGCAGTTTATTTACCGGGACAGACAACACCGGGGAGCTGTTTTTT.

The chain uses TRBV9 and TRBJ2-1; D might be TRBD1 (6 bases). V was cut by 0 bases and J by 6 bases, with 13 bases left in between. Germline V gene data show CDR1 as SGDLS and CDR2 as YYNGEE. There are 15 residues in the CDR3. CDR3 in amino acids: CASSVGGLAANEQFF. In nucleotides, the CDR3 is TGTGCCAGCAGCGTAGGGGGGCTTGCAGCCAATGAGCAGTTCTTC.

V and J are TRBV27 and TRBJ1-5, with D uncertain. Germline CDR1 is MNHEY and CDR2 is SMNVEV (reference sequence). V was clipped by 5 bases and J by 0 bases, with 11 bases between them. This CDR3 is 15 amino acids long. This CDR3 reads CASSVSPYSNQPQHF. The CDR3 DNA reads TGTGCCAGCAGTGTCAGTCCGTATAGCAATCAGCCCCAGCATTTT.

V gene TRBV19 combines with J gene TRBJ1-5; D perhaps matches TRBD1 (5 bases). Germline loops: CDR1 LNHDA, CDR2 SQIVND (reference sequence). The V and J ends lost 3 bases and 5 bases respectively, with 14 bases between them. The CDR3 is 15 residues long. The CDR3 DNA reads as TGTGCCAGTAGTATCGTGACAGAAGGGGATCAGCCCCAGCATTTT. Its protein product is CASSIVTEGDQPQHF.

The V gene is TRBV19, the J gene TRBJ2-3, with TRBD2 identical over 8 bases. CDR3 length equals 15 residues. V was pared by 6 bases and J by 4 bases, with 9 bases of the junction left unmatched. In germline, CDR1 is LNHDA, CDR2 SQIVND (reference sequence). The CDR3 loop is CASRTEGLESDTQYF. The DNA of the CDR3 is TGTGCCAGTAGGACCGAGGGACTAGAGTCAGATACGCAGTATTTT.

The chain employs TRBV5-4 and TRBJ1-4, with TRBD1 matching 9 bases. V shed 3 bases, J shed 6 bases, and the junction held 12 bases outside the gene matches. Germline V lookup: CDR1 SGHNT, CDR2 YYREEE (reference sequence). CDR3 length: 17 residues. In DNA, the CDR3 is TGTGCCAGCAGCTCTGGACAGGGGCAGATACAAGATGAAAAACTGTTTTTT. Translating gives CASSSGQGQIQDEKLFF.

The chain joins TRBV7-6 to TRBJ2-1, with a tentative D call TRBD2 (6 bases). Germline lookup yields CDR1 SGHVS and CDR2 FNYEAQ. V was clipped by 4 bases and J by 0 bases, with 25 bases between them. The CDR3 sequence is 20 residues long. DNA of the CDR3: TGTGCCAGCAGCTCCCCGGAACTAGCTGAAGATTCTAGCTCCTACAATGAGCAGTTCTTC. Its translation: CASSSPELAEDSSSYNEQFF.

The rearrangement joins TRBV7-3 to TRBJ2-7; unclear D gene. The germline CDR1 and CDR2 sequences are SGHTA and FQGTGA. The CDR3 is 13 amino acids. The ends were cut back, 2 bases at V and 3 bases at J, with 8 bases in the middle. In DNA, the CDR3 is TGTGCCAGCAGCTTAGAACGGGTCTACGAGCAGTACTTC. Translated, it gives CASSLERVYEQYF.

This chain connects TRBV6-5 to TRBJ2-1; possibly TRBD1 or TRBD2 for D (5 bases each). The V and J ends lost 2 bases and 9 bases respectively, with 8 bases between them. This CDR3 contains 12 residues. CDR1 is MNHEY and CDR2 is SVGAGI in the germline V gene. CDR3: CASSYPGGEQFF. The CDR3 DNA reads as TGTGCCAGCAGTTACCCTGGGGGTGAGCAGTTCTTC.

The chain is built from TRBV23-1 and TRBJ2-2, with D perhaps matching TRBD1 or TRBD2 (7 bases each). TRBV23-1 is given ORF status, its function remaining uncertain. The CDR3 contains 17 residues. V was cut by 1 base and J by 6 bases, with 18 bases left in between. The chain's CDR3 is CASSQLNGEGAAGELFF. Here the CDR3 DNA reads TGCGCCAGCAGTCAATTAAACGGGGAGGGGGCGGCCGGGGAGCTGTTTTTT.

The chain combines TRBV14 with TRBJ2-3, with D perhaps matching TRBD2 (5 bases). The CDR3 extends over 14 amino acids. Trimming removed 3 bases at V and 0 bases at J, with 7 bases between. Per germline, CDR1 SGHDN and CDR2 FVKESK. CDR3 sequence reads: CASSHSGSTDTQYF. CDR3 coding DNA: TGTGCCAGCAGCCACAGCGGAAGCACAGATACGCAGTATTTT.

The chain is built from TRBV25-1 and TRBJ1-2; D perhaps matches TRBD1 (6 bases). CDR1 and CDR2 from the germline V gene are MGHDK and SYGVNS. With 4 bases removed from V and 6 bases from J, the gap between germline ends came to 15 bases. The CDR3 has 14 residues. The CDR3 DNA is TGTGCCAGCAGTGCTGACCGGGGGCAGGATGGCTACACCTTC. It is translated as CASSADRGQDGYTF.

CDR3 sequence reads: CASRPGIVNEQYF. The DNA for the CDR3 is TGTGCCAGCAGGCCCGGGATCGTCAACGAGCAGTACTTC. This chain connects TRBV7-3 to TRBJ2-7; TRBD2 is a possible D gene (5 bases). Between the trimmed V and J ends, which lost 6 bases and 5 bases, there was a span of 14 bases. This CDR3 is built from 13 residues. Looked up from germline, CDR1 is SGHTA and CDR2 is FQGTGA.

The chain couples TRBV4-3 to TRBJ2-5; the D gene is possibly TRBD2 (5 bases). The CDR3 runs 19 residues. CDR1 LGHNA and CDR2 YSLEER come from the germline V gene. Trimming left V 0 bases short and J 5 bases short, with 25 bases between. The CDR3 reads CASSQDLVAGGRTVETQYF. In nucleotides, the CDR3 is TGCGCCAGCAGCCAAGATCTAGTGGCCGGCGGGCGAACGGTGGAGACCCAGTACTTC.

The rearrangement joins TRBV27 to TRBJ2-7; D not resolved. With 2 bases removed from V and 3 bases from J, the gap between germline ends came to 11 bases. The CDR3 has 14 residues. Germline V CDR1 and CDR2: MNHEY, SMNVEV (reference sequence). The CDR3 loop is CASSLQRFGYEQYF. CDR3 nucleotides: TGTGCCAGCAGTTTACAGAGGTTTGGCTACGAGCAGTACTTC.

The V call is TRBV19, the J call TRBJ2-3; a weak D match, TRBD1 (6 bases). V was cut by 7 bases and J by 6 bases, with 20 bases left in between. The CDR3 has 15 amino acids. CDR1 is LNHDA, CDR2 SQIVND, per germline (reference sequence). The CDR3 bases are TGTGCCAGTAATACCGGGACATCCGGAACTGATACGCAGTATTTT. Translation gives CASNTGTSGTDTQYF.

The chain combines TRBV29-1 with TRBJ1-2, with D uncertain. The CDR3 is 12 residues long. The V gene's germline CDR1 is SQVTM and CDR2 ANQGSEA. The ends were cut back, 3 bases at V and 2 bases at J, with 7 bases in the middle. The CDR3 sequence is CSVDLRNYGYTF. The CDR3 coding sequence is TGCAGCGTTGACCTCAGAAACTATGGCTACACCTTC.

V and J are TRBV9 and TRBJ2-1; 7 bases fit TRBD1. Germline assignment: CDR1 SGDLS and CDR2 YYNGEE. J lost 6 bases, V lost 4 bases, and 4 bases had no gene match. The CDR3 spans 13 residues. The CDR3 sequence: CASSLDRSNEQFF. The CDR3 DNA follows: TGTGCCAGCAGCTTGGACAGGAGCAATGAGCAGTTCTTC.

The rearrangement uses TRBV9 and TRBJ2-1; weak D call: TRBD2 (6 bases). CDR1 and CDR2 (germline): SGDLS, YYNGEE. V lost 3 bases and J 0 bases, leaving 16 bases between the germline ends. CDR3 length equals 17 residues. In DNA, the CDR3 is TGTGCCAGCAGCGGACCCCTTAGCGGCCGCTCCTACAATGAGCAGTTCTTC. Protein sequence: CASSGPLSGRSYNEQFF. Drawing the rest from reference TRBV9 and TRBJ2-1, the complete variable domain is DSGVTQTPKHLITATGQRVTLRCSPRSGDLSVYWYQQSLDQGLQFLIQYYNGEERAKGNILERFSAQQFPDLHSELNLSSLELGDSALYFCASSGPLSGRSYNEQFFGPGTRLTVL.

The rearrangement joins TRBV28 to TRBJ2-7; D is perhaps TRBD1 (6 bases). The germline V gene encodes CDR1 MDHEN and CDR2 SYDVKM. V dropped 8 bases and J dropped 0 bases, with 14 bases sitting between them. The CDR3 is 14 residues long. This chain's CDR3 is CASDGARGSYEQYF. Here the CDR3 DNA reads TGTGCCAGCGATGGGGCCAGGGGCTCCTACGAGCAGTACTTC.

The J gene is TRBJ2-1, the V gene TRBV6-5; 7 bases agree with TRBD1. This CDR3 is built from 13 residues. After removal of 4 bases from V and 5 bases from J, the junction contained 2 bases not matched to a gene. The germline CDR1 and CDR2 sequences are MNHEY and SVGAGI. CDR3: CASSFGTDNEQFF. CDR3 DNA: TGTGCCAGCAGTTTCGGGACAGACAATGAGCAGTTCTTC.

The V gene is TRBV6-5, the J gene TRBJ2-7, with D possibly being TRBD1 (6 bases). The CDR3 covers 11 residues. Germline V gene sequence: CDR1 MNHEY, CDR2 SVGAGI. V shed 6 bases and J shed 4 bases, with 7 bases lying between them. Here the CDR3 DNA reads TGTGCCAGCAGAGGGGGATACGAGCAGTACTTC. Translation: CASRGGYEQYF.

The chain uses TRBV12-2 and TRBJ1-5; the table's D gene call, TRBD1, was not cross checked with the DNA. TRBV12-2 is termed a pseudogene. There are 18 residues in the CDR3. The CDR3 bases are TGTGCAAGTCGCTCAATAGGGAGCGGGGACAGGGGTAATCAGCCCCAGCATTTT. This encodes CASRSIGSGDRGNQPQHF.

The chain couples TRBV14 to TRBJ2-7; D possibly uses TRBD1 or TRBD2 (5 bases each). Germline V lookup: CDR1 SGHDN, CDR2 FVKESK. V lost 5 bases to trimming and J lost 9 bases, with 14 bases between them. The CDR3 length is 12 residues. The CDR3 is CASSFGARRQYF. CDR3 DNA: TGTGCCAGCAGCTTCGGGGCCCGCCGGCAGTACTTC.

The V gene is TRBV28, the J gene TRBJ2-7; 8 bases align to TRBD1. The CDR3 loop spans 15 amino acids. With 6 bases clipped from V and 3 bases from J, the junction kept 10 bases outside the gene matches. Germline CDR1 MDHEN, CDR2 SYDVKM. This CDR3 is CASRHRQGSYYEQYF. In DNA form, the CDR3 reads TGTGCCAGCAGGCATCGACAGGGGTCCTACTACGAGCAGTACTTC.